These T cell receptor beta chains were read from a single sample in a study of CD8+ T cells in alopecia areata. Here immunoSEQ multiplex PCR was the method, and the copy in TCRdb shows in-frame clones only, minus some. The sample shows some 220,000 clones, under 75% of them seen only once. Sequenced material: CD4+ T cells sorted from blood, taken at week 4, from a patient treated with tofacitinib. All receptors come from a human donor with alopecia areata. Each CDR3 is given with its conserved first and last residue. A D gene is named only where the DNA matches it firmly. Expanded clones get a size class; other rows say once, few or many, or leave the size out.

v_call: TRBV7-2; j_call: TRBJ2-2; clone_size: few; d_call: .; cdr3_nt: TGTGCCAGCAGCTTTAGCACCGGGGAGCTGTTTTTT; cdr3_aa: CASSFSTGELFF
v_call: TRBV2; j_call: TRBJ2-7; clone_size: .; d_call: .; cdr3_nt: TGTGCCAGCAGGGCCTCGCCAGACTGGGACTCCTACGAGCAGTACTTC; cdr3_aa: CASRASPDWDSYEQYF
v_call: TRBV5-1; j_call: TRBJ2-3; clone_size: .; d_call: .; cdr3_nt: TGCGCCAGCAAGGCCGGGGCAGATACGCAGTATTTT; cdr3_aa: CASKAGADTQYF
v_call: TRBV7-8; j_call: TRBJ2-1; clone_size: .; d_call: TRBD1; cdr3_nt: TGTGCCAGCAGCTTAAGGGACAGGCTGAACAATGAGCAGTTCTTC; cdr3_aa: CASSLRDRLNNEQFF
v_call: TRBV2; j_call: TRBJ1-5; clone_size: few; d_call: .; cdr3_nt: TGTGCCAGCAGTATAAGGTTATCGAGAACAGTGCCGAAACCCCAGCATTTT; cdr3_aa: CASSIRLSRTVPKPQHF
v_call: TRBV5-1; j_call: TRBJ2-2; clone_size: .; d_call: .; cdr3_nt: TGCGCCAGCAGCTTGGCCATCACCGGGGAGCTGTTTTTT; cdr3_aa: CASSLAITGELFF
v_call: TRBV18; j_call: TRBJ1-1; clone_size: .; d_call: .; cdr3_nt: TGTGCCAGCTCAAGTGGGCCGAACACTGAAGCTTTCTTT; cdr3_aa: CASSSGPNTEAFF
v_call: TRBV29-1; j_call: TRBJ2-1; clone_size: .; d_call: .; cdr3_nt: TGCAGCGTTGGACAGCTCATCGGCAATGAGCAGTTCTTC; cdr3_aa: CSVGQLIGNEQFF
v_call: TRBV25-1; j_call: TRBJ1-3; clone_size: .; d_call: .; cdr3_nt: TGTGCCAGCAGTGCAGCCGGGTTGAGCAACACCATATATTTT; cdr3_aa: CASSAAGLSNTIYF
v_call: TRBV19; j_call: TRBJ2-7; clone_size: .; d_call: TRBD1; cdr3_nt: TGTGCCAGTAGTCCAACCCCGGGACAGCGATCCTACGAGCAGTACTTC; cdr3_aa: CASSPTPGQRSYEQYF
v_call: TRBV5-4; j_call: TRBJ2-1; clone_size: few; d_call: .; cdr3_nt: TGTGCCAGCAGCTTACAGGGATCGAGTGAGCAGTTCTTC; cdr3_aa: CASSLQGSSEQFF
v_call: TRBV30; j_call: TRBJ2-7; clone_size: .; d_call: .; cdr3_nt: TGTGCCTGGACCGGAGGAGGGCGGGAGCAGTACTTC; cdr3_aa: CAWTGGGREQYF
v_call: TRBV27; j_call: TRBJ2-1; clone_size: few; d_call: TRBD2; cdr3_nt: TGTGCCAGCACCTTCCGGGCTAGCGGGGGTTGGGGACGGTTCTTC; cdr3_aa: CASTFRASGGWGRFF
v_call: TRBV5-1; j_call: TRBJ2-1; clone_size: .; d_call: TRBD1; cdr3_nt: TGCGCCAGCAGCTTCACCGGGACAGGTAATGAGCAGTTCTTC; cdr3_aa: CASSFTGTGNEQFF
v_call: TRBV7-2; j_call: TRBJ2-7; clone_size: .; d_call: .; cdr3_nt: TGTGCCAGCAGCTCCGACAGCTCCTACGAGCAGTACTTC; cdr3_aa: CASSSDSSYEQYF
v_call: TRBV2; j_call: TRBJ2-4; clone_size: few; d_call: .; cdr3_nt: TGTGCCAGCAGCCTGAGGGAAAACATTCAGTACTTC; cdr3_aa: CASSLRENIQYF
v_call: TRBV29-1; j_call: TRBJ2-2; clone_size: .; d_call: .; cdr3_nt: TGCAGCGTAACAGGGACCGGGGAGCTGTTTTTT; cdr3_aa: CSVTGTGELFF
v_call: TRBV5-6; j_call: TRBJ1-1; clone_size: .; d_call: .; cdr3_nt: TGTGCCAGCAGCTCGCTAGGAGGGAACACTGAAGCTTTCTTT; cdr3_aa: CASSSLGGNTEAFF
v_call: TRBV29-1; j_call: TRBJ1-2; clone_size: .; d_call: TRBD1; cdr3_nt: TGCAGCGTTGAACGACAGGGGGCGCGTTTCAACTATGGCTACACCTTC; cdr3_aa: CSVERQGARFNYGYTF
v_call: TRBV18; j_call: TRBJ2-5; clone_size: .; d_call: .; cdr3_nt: TGTGCCAGCTCCCGTATCCGTGGTAAAGAGACCCAGTACTTC; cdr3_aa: CASSRIRGKETQYF
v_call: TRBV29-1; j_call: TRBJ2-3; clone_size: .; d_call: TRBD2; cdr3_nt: TGCAGCGTCGCCCCGGGACTAATCACAGATACGCAGTATTTT; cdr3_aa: CSVAPGLITDTQYF
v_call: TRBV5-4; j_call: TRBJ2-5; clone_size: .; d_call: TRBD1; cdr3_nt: TGTGCCAGCAGCTCCCGGGACAGGGGCTCCCAAGAGACCCAGTACTTC; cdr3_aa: CASSSRDRGSQETQYF
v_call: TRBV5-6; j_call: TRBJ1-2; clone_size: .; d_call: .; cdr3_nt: TGTGCCAGCAGCTTGCAGAGTCCCTATGGCTACACCTTC; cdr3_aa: CASSLQSPYGYTF